This T cell receptor (beta chain) was identified in a study of T cells in Graves' hyperthyroidism and ophthalmopathy. Amplified TCR beta CDR3 regions derived from RNA transcripts. With the HTBI primer set, the TCR CDR3 went through a first round of RT-PCR. TCRdb redid the calling of the multiplex PCR reads with MiXCR, one entry per CDR3 protein. Here the sample spans 600,000 or so distinct CDR3 sequences, around 16% being singletons. The junction had 6 bases not matched to a gene; V was cut back by 0 bases and J by 5 bases. The CDR3 loop spans 15 amino acids. Germline V gives CDR1 LNHNV, CDR2 YYDKDF (reference sequence). At least ten counts were recorded for this clonotype.

This TCR came from a woman in her twenties or thirties with Graves' hyperthyroidism. The specimen sequenced was blood. The chain recombines TRBV15 with TRBJ2-7, with 8 bases fitting TRBD2. The CDR3 DNA is TGTGCCACCAGCAGAGATCCGGGAGGGCCGAACGAGCAGTACTTC. Its translation is CATSRDPGGPNEQYF.